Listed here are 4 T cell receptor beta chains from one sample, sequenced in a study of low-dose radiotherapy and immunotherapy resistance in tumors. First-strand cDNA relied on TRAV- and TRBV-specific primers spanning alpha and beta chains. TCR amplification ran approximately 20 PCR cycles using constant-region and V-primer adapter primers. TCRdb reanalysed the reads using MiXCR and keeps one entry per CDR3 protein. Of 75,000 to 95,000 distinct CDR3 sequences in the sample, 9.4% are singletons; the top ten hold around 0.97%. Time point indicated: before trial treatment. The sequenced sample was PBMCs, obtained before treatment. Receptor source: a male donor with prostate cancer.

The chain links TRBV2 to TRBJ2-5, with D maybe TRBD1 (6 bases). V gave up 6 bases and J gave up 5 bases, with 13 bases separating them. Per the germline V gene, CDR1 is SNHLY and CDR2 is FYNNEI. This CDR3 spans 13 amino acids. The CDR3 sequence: CASRSTGLETQYF. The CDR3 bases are TGTGCCAGCAGGAGTACAGGGCTTGAGACCCAGTACTTC.

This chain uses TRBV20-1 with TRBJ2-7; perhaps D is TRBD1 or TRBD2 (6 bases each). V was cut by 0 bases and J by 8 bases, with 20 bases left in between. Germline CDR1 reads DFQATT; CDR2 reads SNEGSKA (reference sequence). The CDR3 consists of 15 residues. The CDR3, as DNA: TGCAGTGCTAGAGATTTAAACAGGGCTGCGGGGCAGCAGTACTTC. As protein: CSARDLNRAAGQQYF.

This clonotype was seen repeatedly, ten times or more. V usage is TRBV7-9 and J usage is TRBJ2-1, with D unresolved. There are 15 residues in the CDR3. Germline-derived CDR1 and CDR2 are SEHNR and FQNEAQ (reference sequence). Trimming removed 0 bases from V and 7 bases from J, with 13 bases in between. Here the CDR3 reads CASSLAGAIANEQFF. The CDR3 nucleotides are TGTGCCAGCAGCTTAGCGGGTGCGATCGCTAATGAGCAGTTCTTC.

CDR3 in DNA: TGTGCCAGCACCCTAGCGGGAGCCACAGATACGCAGTATTTT. It specifies CASTLAGATDTQYF. The chain couples TRBV7-9 to TRBJ2-3; 10 bases are shared with TRBD2. Germline-derived CDR1 and CDR2 are SEHNR and FQNEAQ (reference sequence). The CDR3 sequence is 14 residues long. The trim removed 7 bases at V and 2 bases at J, leaving 3 bases unmatched.